Presented here are 7 T cell receptor beta chains from one specimen sequenced in a study of blood T cell repertoires in COVID-19 (dated by TCRdb to about 2020). Preparation of the library involved the immunoSEQ multiplex PCR assay. The immuneACCESS repertoire file appears here via TCRdb, limited to in-frame rearrangements. These files lack a portion of the clones; in checked studies, under half of the deficit traces to unresolved V genes, and the cause of the others is not known. Present in this sample are about 220,000 clones, roughly 80% of which were seen just once. Roughly 5.1% of the sample is in the top ten clones. The sample consisted of peripheral blood. Receptors were obtained from a woman aged 65 to 85 with COVID-19, enrolled during active disease.

The chain combines TRBV4-2 with TRBJ1-2; TRBD1 might be the D (6 bases). Trimming left V 2 bases short and J 7 bases short, with 14 bases between. The CDR3 is 14 residues long. Germline V gene data show CDR1 as LGHNA and CDR2 as YNFKEQ. CDR3 sequence reads: CASSQLEQGTGYTF. The CDR3 region has the DNA TGTGCCAGCAGCCAACTAGAGCAGGGGACTGGCTACACCTTC.

The gene calls are TRBV24-1 and TRBJ2-2; 7 nucleotides align to TRBD1. The CDR3 loop spans 14 amino acids. The germline V gene encodes CDR1 KGHDR and CDR2 SFDVKD. V lost 9 bases, J lost 2 bases, and 5 bases stayed unmatched. DNA of the CDR3: TGTGCCACCGCCGGACAGGCCAACACCGGGGAGCTGTTTTTT. It translates to CATAGQANTGELFF.

The rearrangement uses TRBV6-2 or TRBV6-3 and TRBJ2-1; TRBD2 matches 10 bases. The trim removed 2 bases at V and 5 bases at J, leaving 6 bases unmatched. Germline V gene lookup returns CDR1 MNHEY and CDR2 SVGEGT. CDR3 length: 16 residues. CDR3 amino acids: CASSYAWTSGDNEQFF. The CDR3 nucleotides are TGTGCCAGCAGTTACGCCTGGACTAGCGGTGACAATGAGCAGTTCTTC.

The chain carries TRBV11-3 and TRBJ2-5; TRBD1 matches at 8 bases. The CDR3 contains 15 residues. The junction had 8 bases not matched to a gene; V was cut back by 5 bases and J by 3 bases. Germline CDR1 and CDR2: SGHNT and YENEEA. CDR3 loop: CASSPGGTPEETQYF. In DNA, the CDR3 is TGTGCCAGCAGCCCAGGGGGCACCCCTGAAGAGACCCAGTACTTC.

Only a few counts were recorded for this clone. J is TRBJ1-1 and V is TRBV10-3; D is uncertain. Trimming took 0 bases from V and 0 from J, leaving 14 bases between them. Germline-derived CDR1 and CDR2 are ENHRY and SYGVKD. This CDR3 region has 17 residues. The CDR3 region has the DNA TGTGCCATCAGTGAGTCTTCGGGGAGAGGGCTGAACACTGAAGCTTTCTTT. As protein: CAISESSGRGLNTEAFF.

This chain links TRBV7-6 with TRBJ2-1, with TRBD1 matching over 8 bases. The germline V gene encodes CDR1 SGHVS and CDR2 FNYEAQ. V shed 0 bases, J shed 9 bases, and the junction held 7 bases outside the gene matches. This CDR3 contains 15 residues. The CDR3 spells CASSLALQGDSEQFF. DNA of the CDR3: TGTGCCAGCAGCTTAGCATTACAGGGGGACAGTGAGCAGTTCTTC.

The rearrangement uses TRBV7-8 and TRBJ2-1; TRBD2 agrees at 8 bases. Germline CDR1 is SGHVS and CDR2 is FQNEAQ. The CDR3 extends over 16 amino acids. V was pared by 4 bases and J by 2 bases, with 7 bases of the junction left unmatched. CDR3 protein: CASSSRGGGPYNEQFF. CDR3 sequence (DNA): TGTGCCAGCAGCTCCCGGGGGGGAGGGCCCTACAATGAGCAGTTCTTC.